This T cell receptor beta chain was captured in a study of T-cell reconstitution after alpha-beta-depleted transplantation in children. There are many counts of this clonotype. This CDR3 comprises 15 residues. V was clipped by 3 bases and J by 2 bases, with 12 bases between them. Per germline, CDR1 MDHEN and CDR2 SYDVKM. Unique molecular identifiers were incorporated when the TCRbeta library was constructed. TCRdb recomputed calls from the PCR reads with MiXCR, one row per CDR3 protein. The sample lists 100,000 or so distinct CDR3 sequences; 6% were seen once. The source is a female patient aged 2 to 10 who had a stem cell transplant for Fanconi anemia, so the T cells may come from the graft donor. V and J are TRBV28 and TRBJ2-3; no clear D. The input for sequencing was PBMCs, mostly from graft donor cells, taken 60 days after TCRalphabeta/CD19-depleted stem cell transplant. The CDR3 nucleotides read TGTGCCAGCAGTTTCCCTACCGGGCTCACAGATACGCAGTATTTT. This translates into CASSFPTGLTDTQYF.